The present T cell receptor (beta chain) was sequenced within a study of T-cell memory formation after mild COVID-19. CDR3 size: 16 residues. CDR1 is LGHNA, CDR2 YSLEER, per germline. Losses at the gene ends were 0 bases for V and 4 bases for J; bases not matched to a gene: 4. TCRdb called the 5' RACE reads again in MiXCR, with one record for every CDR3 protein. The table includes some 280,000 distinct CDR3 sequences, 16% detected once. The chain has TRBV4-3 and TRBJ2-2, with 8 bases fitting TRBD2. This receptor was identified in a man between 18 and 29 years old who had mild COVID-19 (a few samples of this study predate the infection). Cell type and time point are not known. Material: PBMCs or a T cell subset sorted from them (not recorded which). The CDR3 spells CASSQDQAGVTGELFF. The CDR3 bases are TGCGCCAGCAGCCAAGATCAAGCGGGAGTCACCGGGGAGCTGTTTTTT.